The 5 T cell receptor beta chains given below trace back to one sample, sequenced in a study of Ad26.COV2.S vaccination and SARS-CoV-2 variants. Using immunoSEQ multiplex PCR, the repertoire was profiled, and TCRdb retains in-frame clones only, with some absent. This sample has about 480,000 clones, with around 88% found just once. Regarding treatment: over 15 received Ad26.COV2.S at low or high dose, single or two shots; about 5 received placebo; per-sample allocation not given. Specimens were obtained on day 63 following the first vaccine or placebo injection. This sample comprised peripheral blood, obtained in a trial of Ad26.COV2.S vaccine versus placebo. The receptors come from a person between 18 and 59 years old who received the Ad26.COV2.S COVID-19 vaccine or a placebo.

The chain uses TRBV5-1 and TRBJ1-3, with D possibly TRBD1 on 5 matching bases. Trimming shortened V by 0 bases and J by 0 bases, and 13 bases separated the two germline ends. The CDR3 totals 17 residues. CDR1 SGHRS and CDR2 YFSETQ come from the germline V gene. The CDR3 loop is CASSLGRDSSSGNTIYF. Written as DNA, the CDR3 is TGCGCCAGCAGCTTGGGCCGGGACTCGAGCTCTGGAAACACCATATATTTT.

The chain links TRBV11-3 to TRBJ2-1; 10 bases are shared with TRBD2. Germline CDR1 reads SGHNT; CDR2 reads YENEEA. With 5 bases clipped from V and 7 bases from J, the junction kept 5 bases outside the gene matches. The CDR3 covers 14 residues. The CDR3 protein is CASSPSGSGNEQFF. CDR3 nucleotide sequence: TGTGCCAGCAGCCCTAGCGGGAGTGGAAATGAGCAGTTCTTC.

This clone has only a few counts. The chain combines TRBV19 with TRBJ1-5; D is possibly TRBD1 (6 bases). The germline gives CDR1 LNHDA, CDR2 SQIVND (reference sequence). The V end lost 5 bases, the J end lost 7 bases, and 24 bases lay between the germline ends. The CDR3 sequence is 17 residues long. CDR3 in amino acids: CASSVITMTGGGQPQHF. The CDR3 region has the DNA TGTGCCAGTAGTGTTATCACAATGACTGGAGGGGGGCAGCCCCAGCATTTT.

The chain combines TRBV29-1 with TRBJ1-1; D is perhaps TRBD1 (5 bases). Germline assignment: CDR1 SQVTM and CDR2 ANQGSEA. The germline V and J ends were trimmed by 3 bases and 6 bases, with 11 bases remaining between them. There are 12 residues in the CDR3. The CDR3 bases are TGCAGCGTTGACCCCCGGGGGGCTGAAGCTTTCTTT. Its protein is CSVDPRGAEAFF.

This rearrangement joins TRBV21-1 to TRBJ2-3; the table gives TRBD2 as D, unverified against the DNA. TRBV21-1 counts as a pseudogene. The CDR3 is 13 amino acids. Here the CDR3 reads CASGGGNTDTQYF. CDR3 in DNA: TGTGCCAGCGGGGGGGGTAACACAGATACGCAGTATTTT.